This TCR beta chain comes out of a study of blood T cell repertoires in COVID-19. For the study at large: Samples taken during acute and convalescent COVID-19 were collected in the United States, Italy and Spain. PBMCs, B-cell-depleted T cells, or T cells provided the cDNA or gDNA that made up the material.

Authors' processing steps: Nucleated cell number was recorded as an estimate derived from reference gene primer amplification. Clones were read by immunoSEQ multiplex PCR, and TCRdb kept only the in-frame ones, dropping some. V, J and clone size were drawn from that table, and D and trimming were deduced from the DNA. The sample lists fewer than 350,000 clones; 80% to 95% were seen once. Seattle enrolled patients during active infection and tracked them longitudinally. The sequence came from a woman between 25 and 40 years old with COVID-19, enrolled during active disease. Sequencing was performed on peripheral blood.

Here the CDR3 DNA reads TGCAGCGGGACGCCCGGGACAGGGCAGTTCTTC. Translating it yields CSGTPGTGQFF. The V and J genes are TRBV29-1 and TRBJ2-1; TRBD1 matches at 8 bases. The trim removed 7 bases at V and 12 bases at J, leaving 8 bases unmatched. This CDR3 has 11 residues. CDR1 and CDR2 from the germline V gene are SQVTM and ANQGSEA.